The 15 T cell receptor beta chains below come from one sample, sequenced in a study of CD8 T cells in Susac syndrome. With random hexamers, reverse transcription was performed on about 0.5 to 1 ug of RNA. TCRdb redid the calling of the immunoSEQ multiplex PCR reads with MiXCR, one entry per CDR3 protein. The data show some 200,000 distinct CDR3 sequences, with around nine tenths seen just once and 0.087% held by the top ten. The sample taken for sequencing was CD4+ T cells from PBMCs. The receptor source for this set is a human donor with Susac syndrome.

This clonotype was seen repeatedly, ten times or more. The genes are TRBV4-2 and TRBJ1-1; D not resolved. The CDR3 is 15 residues long. Germline CDR1 LGHNA, CDR2 YNFKEQ. V lost 6 bases to trimming and J lost 1 base, with 15 bases between them. CDR3 bases: TGTGCCAGCAGACCTCGACGCGGATCGAACACTGAAGCTTTCTTT. Translating it yields CASRPRRGSNTEAFF.

This clonotype has a handful of counts. The chain recombines TRBV18 with TRBJ1-5; no reliable D call. V lost 6 bases to trimming and J lost 1 base, with 10 bases between them. The CDR3 spans 14 residues. CDR1 KGHSH and CDR2 LQKENI come from the germline V gene. CDR3 residues: CASSADSSNQPQHF. The CDR3 DNA reads TGTGCCAGCTCGGCAGACTCGAGCAATCAGCCCCAGCATTTT. Filled out from reference TRBV18 and TRBJ1-5, the complete variable domain reads NAGVMQNPRHLVRRRGQEARLRCSPMKGHSHVYWYRQLPEEGLKFMVYLQKENIIDESGMPKERFSAEFPKEGPSILRIQQVVRGDSAAYFCASSADSSNQPQHFGDGTRLSIL.

The chain couples TRBV6-5 to TRBJ2-3, with 11 bases fitting TRBD2. The length of the CDR3 is 16 residues. Germline CDR1 reads MNHEY; CDR2 reads SVGAGI. Trimming cost V 0 bases and J 6 bases; bases outside gene matches: 5. Written as DNA, the CDR3 is TGTGCCAGCAGTTACTCTGGACTAGCGGGCCCTGATACGCAGTATTTT. Its protein is CASSYSGLAGPDTQYF.

The chain joins TRBV3-1 to TRBJ2-7, with D perhaps given as TRBD1 or TRBD2 (5 bases each). Per germline, CDR1 LGHDT and CDR2 YNNKEL (reference sequence). Trimming left V 3 bases short and J 3 bases short, with 15 bases between. The CDR3 is made up of 15 amino acids. CDR3 sequence (DNA): TGTGCCAGCAGCCAGGGCCGGGACCGAGACTACGAGCAGTACTTC. Residues: CASSQGRDRDYEQYF.

J is TRBJ1-5 and V is TRBV20-1; no firm D call. The CDR3 consists of 16 residues. The V end was cut by 1 base, the J end by 2 bases, with 15 bases between. Per germline, CDR1 DFQATT and CDR2 SNEGSKA (reference sequence). The CDR3 loop is CSARGGRSGGNQPQHF. For the CDR3, the DNA is TGCAGTGCTAGAGGTGGTAGATCTGGGGGCAATCAGCCCCAGCATTTT.

The chain carries TRBV6-5 and TRBJ1-5; a possible D gene is TRBD1 (6 bases). There are 16 residues in the CDR3. V dropped 0 bases and J dropped 5 bases, with 14 bases sitting between them. Per germline, CDR1 MNHEY and CDR2 SVGAGI. The CDR3 nucleotides are TGTGCCAGCAGTTACTCGAGTGAGGACAGAGATCAGCCCCAGCATTTT. This gives the protein CASSYSSEDRDQPQHF.

The V call is TRBV29-1, the J call TRBJ2-7; D could derive from TRBD1 or TRBD2 (5 bases each). Germline assignment: CDR1 SQVTM and CDR2 ANQGSEA. This CDR3 is 12 amino acids long. Trimming removed 4 bases from V and 5 bases from J, with 12 bases in between. The CDR3 DNA sequence: TGCAGCGTTGCCGAGGGGTCCCACGAGCAGTACTTC. It codes for CSVAEGSHEQYF.

This clonotype was picked up one time. The rearrangement uses TRBV11-2 and TRBJ2-1; D is ambiguous. Looked up from germline, CDR1 is SGHAT and CDR2 is FQNNGV. Trimming removed 0 bases at V and 10 bases at J, with 10 bases between. This CDR3 spans 13 amino acids. CDR3 sequence reads: CASSLDPTREQFF. CDR3 sequence (DNA): TGTGCCAGCAGCTTAGACCCGACCCGGGAGCAGTTCTTC.

The chain couples TRBV2 to TRBJ1-2; D may be TRBD1 (5 bases). V was trimmed by 6 bases and J by 4 bases, leaving 15 bases between them. Germline CDR1 SNHLY, CDR2 FYNNEI. This CDR3 has 14 residues. The CDR3 reads CASRTGTLGYGYTF. Written as DNA, the CDR3 is TGTGCCAGCAGAACAGGAACCCTTGGCTATGGCTACACCTTC. Together with reference TRBV2 and TRBJ1-2, the CDR3 gives the full variable domain: EPEVTQTPSHQVTQMGQEVILRCVPISNHLYFYWYRQILGQKVEFLVSFYNNEISEKSEIFDDQFSVERPDGSNFTLKIRSTKLEDSAMYFCASRTGTLGYGYTFGSGTRLTVV.

V is TRBV5-1 and J is TRBJ2-4; no clear D. The germline V gene encodes CDR1 SGHRS and CDR2 YFSETQ. Trimming stripped 2 bases from V and 11 bases from J, with 11 bases between. CDR3 length: 12 amino acids. The CDR3 here is CASSFSGEVQYF. The CDR3 DNA is TGCGCCAGCAGCTTCAGTGGAGAGGTTCAGTACTTC. The full variable domain, completed using reference TRBV5-1 and TRBJ2-4, is KAGVTQTPRYLIKTRGQQVTLSCSPISGHRSVSWYQQTPGQGLQFLFEYFSETQRNKGNFPGRFSGRQFSNSRSEMNVSTLELGDSALYLCASSFSGEVQYFGAGTRLSVL.

The chain recombines TRBV7-9 with TRBJ1-1; weak D call: TRBD1 (6 bases). Germline CDR1 is SEHNR and CDR2 is FQNEAQ (reference sequence). Deletions cut 1 base from V and 10 bases from J, with 19 bases between. The CDR3 covers 15 residues. CDR3 DNA: TGTGCCAGCAGCTTAGACACTTCAGGGGCCGCGGCAGCTTTCTTT. Its protein product is CASSLDTSGAAAAFF.

The chain has TRBV6-1 and TRBJ1-4, with a possible D match to TRBD1 (5 bases). The CDR3 runs to 15 residues. V was trimmed by 2 bases and J by 7 bases, leaving 14 bases between them. Germline values: CDR1 MNHNS, CDR2 SASEGT. The CDR3 nucleotides read TGTGCCAGCAGTGAATCCGGGGGGTGGAGTGAAAAACTGTTTTTT. Its translation: CASSESGGWSEKLFF.

The chain is built from TRBV5-1 and TRBJ1-5, with D possibly being TRBD1 (6 bases). This CDR3 spans 15 amino acids. The germline CDR1 and CDR2 sequences are SGHRS and YFSETQ. The V end lost 0 bases, the J end lost 2 bases, and 9 bases lay between the germline ends. The CDR3 is CASSLGQEGNQPQHF. CDR3 nucleotides: TGCGCCAGCAGCTTGGGACAGGAGGGCAATCAGCCCCAGCATTTT.

This chain uses TRBV30 with TRBJ1-5; D is possibly TRBD1 (5 bases). CDR3 length: 15 amino acids. Trimming cost V 4 bases and J 4 bases, with 17 bases left between them. Germline-derived CDR1 and CDR2 are GTSNPN and SVGIG (reference sequence). The CDR3 DNA reads TGTGCCTGGACCAACTCAGGGAGAGGGAATCAGCCCCAGCATTTT. Its translation: CAWTNSGRGNQPQHF.

J is TRBJ2-5 and V is TRBV20-1; D may be TRBD1 or TRBD2 (5 bases each). V lost 6 bases to trimming and J lost 2 bases, with 16 bases between them. Germline-derived CDR1 and CDR2 are DFQATT and SNEGSKA (reference sequence). CDR3 size: 14 residues. CDR3 nucleotides: TGCAGTGCCACTCCCGAGGGGAGTCAAGAGACCCAGTACTTC. It specifies CSATPEGSQETQYF.